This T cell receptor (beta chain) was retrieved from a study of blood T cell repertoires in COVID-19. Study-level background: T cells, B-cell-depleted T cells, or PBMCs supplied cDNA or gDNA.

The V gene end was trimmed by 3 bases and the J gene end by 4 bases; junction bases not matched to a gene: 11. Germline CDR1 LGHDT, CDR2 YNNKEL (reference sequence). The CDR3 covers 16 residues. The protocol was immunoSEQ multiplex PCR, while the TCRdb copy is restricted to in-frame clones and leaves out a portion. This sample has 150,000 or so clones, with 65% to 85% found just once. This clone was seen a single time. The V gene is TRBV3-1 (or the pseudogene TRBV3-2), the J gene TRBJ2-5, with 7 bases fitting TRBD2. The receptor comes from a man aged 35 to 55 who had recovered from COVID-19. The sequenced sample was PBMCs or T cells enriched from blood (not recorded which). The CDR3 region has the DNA TGTGCCAGCAGCCATTTTGGCGGCGGGGAGGGAGAGACCCAGTACTTC. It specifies CASSHFGGGEGETQYF.